The rows below give T cell receptor beta chains drawn from one sample of a study of T cell clones after liver transplantation. Profiled with immunoSEQ multiplex PCR; TCRdb holds only in-frame clones, not every one. Altogether around 6,000 clones are present, 81% being singletons, with the ten largest covering about a third. Source: CD8+ T cells from blood, taken before liver transplant. These receptors all stem from a human donor who received a liver transplant. Each CDR3 is given with its conserved first and last residue. The D gene is left open where the match is weak. Where a row states a size, it is once, few, many or the class of an expanded clone; other rows omit it.

TRBJ1-6 | few | TRBV25-1 | . | TGTGCCAGCACCACGGGGTCCTATAATTCACCCCTCCACTTT | CASTTGSYNSPLHF
TRBJ2-3 | medium-sized | TRBV7-9 | TRBD2 | TGTGCCAGCAGCTCCCGGGAGGCCAACACAGATACGCAGTATTTT | CASSSREANTDTQYF
TRBJ2-1 | . | TRBV2 | TRBD2 | TGTGCCAGCAGTGCGGAGCGGGGGGACCCTTTCTCCTACAATGAGCAGTTCTTC | CASSAERGDPFSYNEQFF
TRBJ1-1 | . | TRBV6-5 | TRBD1 | TGTGCCACATCAGGGGGACCTGAAGCTTTCTTT | CATSGGPEAFF
TRBJ1-6 | . | TRBV6-1 | . | TGTGCCAGCAGTGACCCGGGGAGCTCCTATAATTCACCCCTCCACTTT | CASSDPGSSYNSPLHF
TRBJ2-7 | . | TRBV4-1 | . | TGCGCCAGCAGCCAAGTTTCCTCGTACGAGCAGTACTTC | CASSQVSSYEQYF
TRBJ2-7 | few | TRBV5-1 | . | TGCGCCAGCAGCCCCGAGGGAGGTTCGACCTACGAGCAGTACTTC | CASSPEGGSTYEQYF
TRBJ2-3 | . | TRBV13 | . | TGTGCCAGCAGCTCGTCCGCTGAGGCTAGGGGGGGCCAGTCAGATACGCAGTATTTT | CASSSSAEARGGQSDTQYF
TRBJ1-3 | . | TRBV5-6 | TRBD1 | TGTGCCAGCAGCAAAGACAGGGACCAAATGGGCTCTGGAAACACCATATATTTT | CASSKDRDQMGSGNTIYF
TRBJ1-1 | . | TRBV4-1 | . | TGCGCCAGCAGCCAAGTACTCGGAGACACTGAAGCTTTCTTT | CASSQVLGDTEAFF
TRBJ1-3 | . | TRBV5-6 | . | TGTGCCAGCAGCGTGGACACGGGCAGATTTGGAAACACCATATATTTT | CASSVDTGRFGNTIYF
TRBJ2-7 | . | TRBV7-9 | . | TGTGCCAGCAGCCCAAGGACGGACCCCTACGAGCAGTACTTC | CASSPRTDPYEQYF
TRBJ2-7 | . | TRBV7-9 | TRBD2 | TGTGCCAGCAGGCCCGGGACTAGCGGGACCTACGAGCAGTACTTC | CASRPGTSGTYEQYF
TRBJ2-7 | . | TRBV6-5 | . | TGTGCCAGCAGTTACTCTTCGGATATCTCCTACGAGCAGTACTTC | CASSYSSDISYEQYF
TRBJ2-7 | once | TRBV4-3 | TRBD1 | TGCGCCAGCAGCCAAGGACAGGGGGCCTACGAGCAGTACTTC | CASSQGQGAYEQYF
TRBJ2-5 | . | TRBV19 | TRBD2 | TGTGCCAGTAGAGGGGAGGGCGTCGAGACCCAGTACTTC | CASRGEGVETQYF
TRBJ1-2 | . | TRBV7-9 | TRBD1 | TGTGCCAGCAGCTTAGAGGACAGGGGGCAAAGCTATGGCTACACCTTC | CASSLEDRGQSYGYTF
TRBJ1-2 | . | TRBV6-6 | TRBD1 | TGTGCCAGCAGTTACGATCAAACAGGGGGTGGCTACACCTTC | CASSYDQTGGGYTF
TRBJ1-2 | . | TRBV12-5 | . | TGTGCTAGTGGTTTGTCCGGAGGCTATGGCTACACCTTC | CASGLSGGYGYTF
TRBJ1-5 | once | TRBV27 | . | TGTGCCAGCAGTCCGACCCGAGGGGGGTCCAATCAGCCCCAGCATTTT | CASSPTRGGSNQPQHF
TRBJ1-1 | . | TRBV19 | . | TGTGCCAGTCTGAGTACCGTGGAGAACACTGAAGCTTTCTTT | CASLSTVENTEAFF
TRBJ2-2 | few | TRBV9 | . | TGTGCCAGCAGCCTTGGGGGAGGAACCGGGGAGCTGTTTTTT | CASSLGGGTGELFF